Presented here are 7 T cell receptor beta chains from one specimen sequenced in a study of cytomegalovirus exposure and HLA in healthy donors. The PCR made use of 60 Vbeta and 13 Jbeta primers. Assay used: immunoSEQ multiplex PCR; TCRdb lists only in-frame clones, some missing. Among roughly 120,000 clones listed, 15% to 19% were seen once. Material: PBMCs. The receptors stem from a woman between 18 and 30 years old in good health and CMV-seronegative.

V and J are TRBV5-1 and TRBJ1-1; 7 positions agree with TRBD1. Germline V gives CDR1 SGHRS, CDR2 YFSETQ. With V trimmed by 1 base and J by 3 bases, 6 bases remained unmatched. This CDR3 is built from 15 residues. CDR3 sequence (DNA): TGCGCCAGCAGCTTGCCCGGACAGGCGCACACTGAAGCTTTCTTT. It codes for CASSLPGQAHTEAFF.

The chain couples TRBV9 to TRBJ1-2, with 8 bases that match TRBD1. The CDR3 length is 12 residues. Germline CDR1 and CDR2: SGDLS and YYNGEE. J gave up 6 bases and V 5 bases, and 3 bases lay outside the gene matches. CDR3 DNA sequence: TGTGCCAGCAGGACAGGGGTACATGGCTACACCTTC. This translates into CASRTGVHGYTF.

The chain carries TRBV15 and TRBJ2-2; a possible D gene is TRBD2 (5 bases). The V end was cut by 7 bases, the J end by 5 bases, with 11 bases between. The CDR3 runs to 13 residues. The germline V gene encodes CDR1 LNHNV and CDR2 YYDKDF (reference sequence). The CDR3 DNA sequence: TGTGCCACCAAAGAAAGCGGTACCGGGGAGCTGTTTTTT. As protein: CATKESGTGELFF.

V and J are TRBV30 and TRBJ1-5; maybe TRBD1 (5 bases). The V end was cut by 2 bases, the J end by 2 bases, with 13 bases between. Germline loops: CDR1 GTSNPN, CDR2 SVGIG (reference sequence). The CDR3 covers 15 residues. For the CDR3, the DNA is TGTGCCTGGAGTCAACGGAGGGGTGGCAATCAGCCCCAGCATTTT. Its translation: CAWSQRRGGNQPQHF.

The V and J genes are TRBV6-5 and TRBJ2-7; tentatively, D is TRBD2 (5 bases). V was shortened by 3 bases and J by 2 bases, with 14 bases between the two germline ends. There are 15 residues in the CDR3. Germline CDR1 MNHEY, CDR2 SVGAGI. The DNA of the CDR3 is TGTGCCAGCAGTTATGGAGCGGACGGTCCCTACGAGCAGTACTTC. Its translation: CASSYGADGPYEQYF.

CDR3 DNA sequence: TGTGCCTGGGGGGGACAGGGCGATACGCAGTATTTT. Its translation: CAWGGQGDTQYF. This chain joins TRBV30 and TRBJ2-3, with 9 nucleotides matching TRBD1. V shed 5 bases, J shed 6 bases, and the junction held 3 bases outside the gene matches. Germline-derived CDR1 and CDR2 are GTSNPN and SVGIG (reference sequence). This CDR3 comprises 12 residues.

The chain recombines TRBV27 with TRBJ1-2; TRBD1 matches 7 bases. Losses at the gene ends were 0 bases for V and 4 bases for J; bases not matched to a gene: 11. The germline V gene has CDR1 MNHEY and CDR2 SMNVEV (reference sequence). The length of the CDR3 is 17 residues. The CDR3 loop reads CASSLSLEGGAAYGYTF. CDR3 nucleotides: TGTGCCAGCAGTTTATCCCTTGAAGGGGGCGCTGCCTATGGCTACACCTTC.